This TCR beta chain was observed in a study of T cell repertoires and HLA-DP antigens. Study-level information: One alloantigen had around nine groove amino acid differences from self, the other one. Pre-culture CD4+ samples used roughly 1,300 ng DNA versus around 230 ng for CD137+CD4+ sorts.

Untouched CD4+ T cells were bead-isolated from PBMC at about 97.7% purity. Details on this clone: The target antigen is unknown.

The protocol was immunoSEQ multiplex PCR, while the TCRdb copy is restricted to in-frame clones and leaves out a portion. The sample shows approximately 100,000 clones, about 89% of them seen only once. General study points: Previously undetected clones averaged about 37% and 47% against the two alleles respectively.

Sample: CD4+ T cells from PBMCs. This receptor was taken from a man aged 50 to 60 in good health and CMV-seronegative.

As DNA, the CDR3 is TGTGCCAGCTCACCAGCGGAGGGAGGAAACACCATATATTTT. This codes for CASSPAEGGNTIYF. The chain carries TRBV18 and TRBJ1-3; D gene unclear. V was shortened by 2 bases and J by 4 bases, with 9 bases between the two germline ends. The CDR3 covers 14 residues. Germline assignment: CDR1 KGHSH and CDR2 LQKENI.